Presented here are 4 T cell receptor beta chains from one specimen sequenced in a study of monozygotic twins with inflammatory bowel disease (dated by TCRdb to about 2019). Libraries were constructed by 5' RACE. Data came from an Illumina HiSeq 2500. TCRdb reanalyzed the reads, keeping one entry per CDR3 protein sequence and omitting DNA. The sample's records list approximately 330,000 distinct CDR3 sequences. In total, the top ten clones hold approximately 2% of the sample. The material sequenced was blood. The receptors were gathered from a human donor with ulcerative colitis or Crohn's disease, or a healthy co-twin of an affected twin (not recorded which).

This chain connects TRBV20-1 to TRBJ2-5; there is no DNA to check the TCRdb D call of TRBD2. The germline V gene encodes CDR1 DFQATT and CDR2 SNEGSKA (reference sequence). The CDR3 length is 16 residues. The CDR3 protein is CSATPGLEQQQETQYF.

This CDR3 reads CASSADRSYEQYF. V usage is TRBV2 and J usage is TRBJ2-7. Germline values: CDR1 SNHLY, CDR2 FYNNEI. This CDR3 contains 13 residues.

The gene calls are TRBV29-1 and TRBJ1-2; TCRdb's assignment of TRBD1 cannot be checked, as there is no DNA. The CDR3 consists of 12 residues. Germline values: CDR1 SQVTM, CDR2 ANQGSEA. The CDR3 reads CSVDEAGNGYTF.

The rearrangement joins TRBV4-1 to TRBJ2-3. Germline values: CDR1 MGHRA, CDR2 YSYEKL. The CDR3 is made up of 14 amino acids. The CDR3 protein is CASSQVPLTDTQYF.